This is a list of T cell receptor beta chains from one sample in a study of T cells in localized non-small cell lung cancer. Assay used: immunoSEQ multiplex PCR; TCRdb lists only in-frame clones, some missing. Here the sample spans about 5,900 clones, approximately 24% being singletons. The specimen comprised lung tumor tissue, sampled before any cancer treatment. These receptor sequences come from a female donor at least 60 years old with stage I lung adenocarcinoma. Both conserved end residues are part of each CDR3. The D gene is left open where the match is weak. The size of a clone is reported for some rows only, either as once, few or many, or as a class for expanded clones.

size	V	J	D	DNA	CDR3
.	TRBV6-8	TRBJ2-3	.	TGTGCCAGCAGTTACGCTAGCGGGACAGGAGATACGCAGTATTTT	CASSYASGTGDTQYF
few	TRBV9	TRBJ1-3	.	TGTGCCAGCAGCTTGTCTGGTGGGTCTGGAAACACCATATATTTT	CASSLSGGSGNTIYF
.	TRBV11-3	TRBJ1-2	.	TGTGCCAGCAGCTTGGTGGACAGTGACTATGGCTACACCTTC	CASSLVDSDYGYTF
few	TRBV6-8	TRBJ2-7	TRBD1	TGTGCCAGCAGGCCGGTGGACAGGGCGTCCTACGAGCAGTACTTC	CASRPVDRASYEQYF
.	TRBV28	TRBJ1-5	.	TGTGCCAGCAGTGCCCCCGGTGGGCGGTGGCCCCAGCATTTT	CASSAPGGRWPQHF
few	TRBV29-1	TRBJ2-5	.	TGCAGCGTTAGAGGAGGCCAAGAGACCCAGTACTTC	CSVRGGQETQYF
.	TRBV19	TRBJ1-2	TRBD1	TGTGCCAGTAGTACGAGGACAGGGTTTAATGGCTACACCTTC	CASSTRTGFNGYTF
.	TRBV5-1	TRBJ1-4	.	TGCGCCAGCAGTGGCGGATCGGGGATGGGTGAAAAACTGTTTTTT	CASSGGSGMGEKLFF
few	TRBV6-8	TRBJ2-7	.	TGTGCCAGCAGTTACGACCAGTGGTACGAGCAGTACTTC	CASSYDQWYEQYF
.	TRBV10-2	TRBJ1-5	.	TGCGCCAGCACGGATAGCAATCAGCCCCAGCATTTT	CASTDSNQPQHF